These 3 T cell receptor beta chains came from one sample sequenced in a study of Ad26.COV2.S vaccination and SARS-CoV-2 variants. Using immunoSEQ multiplex PCR, the repertoire was profiled, and TCRdb retains in-frame clones only, with some absent. The sample shows more than 150,000 clones, around 85% of them seen only once. The specimen was peripheral blood, collected after recovery from COVID-19. Every receptor here comes from a human donor who had recovered from COVID-19.

The chain links TRBV11-2 to TRBJ2-7; D is unresolved. This CDR3 has 12 residues. Germline loops: CDR1 SGHAT, CDR2 FQNNGV. Trimming removed 3 bases at V and 2 bases at J, with 5 bases between. DNA for the CDR3: TGTGCCAGCAGCTTTGGGGCCTACGAGCAGTACTTC. Amino acids: CASSFGAYEQYF.

The chain links TRBV7-8 to TRBJ2-2; D is unresolved. Trimming removed 10 bases from V and 6 bases from J, with 21 bases in between. The CDR3 is 15 residues long. Germline V gene sequence: CDR1 SGHVS, CDR2 FQNEAQ. In DNA form, the CDR3 reads TGTGCCACCCTTCCCCACCTCGAAGGTCCCGGGGAGCTGTTTTTT. Its protein is CATLPHLEGPGELFF.

The chain joins TRBV6-1 to TRBJ2-2, with 8 bases lining up with TRBD1. CDR1 is MNHNS and CDR2 is SASEGT in the germline V gene. The CDR3 sequence is 18 residues long. J gave up 4 bases and V 3 bases, and 13 bases lay outside the gene matches. The CDR3 region is CASSEDRVALVATGELFF. The CDR3, as DNA: TGTGCCAGCAGTGAGGACAGGGTGGCGCTAGTAGCCACCGGGGAGCTGTTTTTT.